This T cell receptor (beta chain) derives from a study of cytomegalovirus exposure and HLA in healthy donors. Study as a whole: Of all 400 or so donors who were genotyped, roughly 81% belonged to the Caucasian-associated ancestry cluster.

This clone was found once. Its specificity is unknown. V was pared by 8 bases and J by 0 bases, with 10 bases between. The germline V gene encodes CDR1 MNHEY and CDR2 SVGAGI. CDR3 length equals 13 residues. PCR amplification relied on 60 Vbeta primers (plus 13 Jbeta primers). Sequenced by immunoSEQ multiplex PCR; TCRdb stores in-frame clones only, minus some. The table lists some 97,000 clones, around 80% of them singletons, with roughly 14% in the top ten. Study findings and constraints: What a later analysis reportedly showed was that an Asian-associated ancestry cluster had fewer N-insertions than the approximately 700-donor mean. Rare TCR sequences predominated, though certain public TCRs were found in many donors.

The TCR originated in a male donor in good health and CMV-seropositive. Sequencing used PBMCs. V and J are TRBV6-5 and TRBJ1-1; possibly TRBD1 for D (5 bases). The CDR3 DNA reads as TGTGCCAGCCACCGGGGGATGAACACTGAAGCTTTCTTT. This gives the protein CASHRGMNTEAFF.